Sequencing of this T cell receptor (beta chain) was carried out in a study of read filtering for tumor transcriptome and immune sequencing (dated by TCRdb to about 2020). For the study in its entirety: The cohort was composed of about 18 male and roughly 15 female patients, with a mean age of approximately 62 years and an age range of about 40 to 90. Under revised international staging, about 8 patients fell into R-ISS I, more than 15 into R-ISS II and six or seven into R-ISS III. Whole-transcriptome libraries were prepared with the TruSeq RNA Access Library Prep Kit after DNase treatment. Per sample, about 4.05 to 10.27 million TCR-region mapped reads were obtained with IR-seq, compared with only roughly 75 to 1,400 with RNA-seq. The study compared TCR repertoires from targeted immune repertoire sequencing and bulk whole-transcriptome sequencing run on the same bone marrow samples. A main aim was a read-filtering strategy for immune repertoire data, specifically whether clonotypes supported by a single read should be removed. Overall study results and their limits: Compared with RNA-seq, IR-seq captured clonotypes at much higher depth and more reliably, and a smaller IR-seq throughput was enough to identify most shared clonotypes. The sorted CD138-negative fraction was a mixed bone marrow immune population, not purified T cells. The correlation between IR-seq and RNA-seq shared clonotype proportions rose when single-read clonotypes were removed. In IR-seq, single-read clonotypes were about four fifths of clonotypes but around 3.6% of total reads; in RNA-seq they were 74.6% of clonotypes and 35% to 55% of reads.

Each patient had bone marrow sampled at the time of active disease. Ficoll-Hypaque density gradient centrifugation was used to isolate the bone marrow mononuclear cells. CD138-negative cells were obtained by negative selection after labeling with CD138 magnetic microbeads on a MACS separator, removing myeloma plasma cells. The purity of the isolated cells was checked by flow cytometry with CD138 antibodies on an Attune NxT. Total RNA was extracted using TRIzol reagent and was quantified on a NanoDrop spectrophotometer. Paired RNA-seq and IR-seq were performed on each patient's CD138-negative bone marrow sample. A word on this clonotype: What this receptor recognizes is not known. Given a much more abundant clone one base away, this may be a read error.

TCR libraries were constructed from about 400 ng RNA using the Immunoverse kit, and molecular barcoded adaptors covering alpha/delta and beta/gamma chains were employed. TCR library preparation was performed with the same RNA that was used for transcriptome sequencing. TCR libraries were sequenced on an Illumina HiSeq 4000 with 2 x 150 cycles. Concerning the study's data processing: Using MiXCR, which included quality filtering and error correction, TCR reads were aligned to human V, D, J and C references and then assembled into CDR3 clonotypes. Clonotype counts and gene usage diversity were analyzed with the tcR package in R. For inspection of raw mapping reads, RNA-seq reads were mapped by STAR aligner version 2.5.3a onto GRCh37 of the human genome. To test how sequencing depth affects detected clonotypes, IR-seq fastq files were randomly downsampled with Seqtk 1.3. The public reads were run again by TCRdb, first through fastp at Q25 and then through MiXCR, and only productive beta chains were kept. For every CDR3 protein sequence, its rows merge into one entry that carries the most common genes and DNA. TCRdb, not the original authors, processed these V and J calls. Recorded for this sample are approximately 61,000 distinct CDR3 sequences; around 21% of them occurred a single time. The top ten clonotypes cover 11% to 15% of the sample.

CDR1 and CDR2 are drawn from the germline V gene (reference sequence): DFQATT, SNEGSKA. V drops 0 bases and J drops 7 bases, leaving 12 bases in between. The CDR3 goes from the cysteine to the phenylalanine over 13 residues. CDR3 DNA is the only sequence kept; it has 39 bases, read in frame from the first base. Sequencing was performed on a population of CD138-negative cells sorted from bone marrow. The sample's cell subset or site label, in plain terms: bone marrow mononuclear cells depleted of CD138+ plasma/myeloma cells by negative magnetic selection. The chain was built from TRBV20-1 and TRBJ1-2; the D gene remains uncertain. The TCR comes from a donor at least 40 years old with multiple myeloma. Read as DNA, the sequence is TGCAGTGCTAGAGAGGTCGGTGACTTTGGCTACACCTTC. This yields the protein CSAREVGDFGYTF.